This TCR beta chain was captured in a study of blood T cell repertoires in COVID-19. Clones were sequenced by immunoSEQ multiplex PCR, and TCRdb holds only the in-frame ones, with some missing. Of 140,000 or so clones listed, 84% are singletons. Trimming shortened V by 3 bases and J by 6 bases, and 17 bases separated the two germline ends. The germline CDR1 and CDR2 sequences are KGHDR and SFDVKD. The CDR3 is 16 amino acids. The material sequenced was peripheral blood. The gene calls are TRBV24-1 and TRBJ2-1; D perhaps matches TRBD2 (5 bases). The receptor was derived from a man aged 30 to 45 with COVID-19, enrolled during active disease. CDR3 DNA sequence: TGTGCCACCAGTGATGCCACTAGAGTATCAAGCAATGAGCAGTTCTTC. It yields the protein CATSDATRVSSNEQFF.